This TCR beta chain was documented in a study of shared clonotypes between healthy human individuals. The junction had 10 bases not matched to a gene; V was cut back by 6 bases and J by 5 bases. Germline CDR1 is SEHNR and CDR2 is FQNEAQ (reference sequence). CDR3 size: 15 residues. Across several immunoSEQ plates, the genomic DNA of each subset was split evenly. Profiled with immunoSEQ multiplex PCR; TCRdb holds only in-frame clones, not every one. The repertoire holds 2 million to 2.5 million clones, with 85% to 95% as singletons. CD45RO-negative, CCR7-selected cells formed the naive CD8 fraction, which excluded terminally differentiated effector memory CD45RA+ cells.

Sequenced material: naive CD8+ T cells sorted from blood. This chain links TRBV7-9 with TRBJ2-5; 9 bases are shared with TRBD1. The sequence was obtained from a man aged 18-30 years in good health. CDR3 amino acids: CASRPGTGLGETQYF. The CDR3, as DNA: TGTGCCAGCAGACCCGGGACAGGGTTGGGGGAGACCCAGTACTTC.